This T cell receptor (beta chain) is drawn from a study of blood T cell repertoires in COVID-19. About the study: Sources were T cells, B-cell-depleted T cells, or PBMCs; the material itself was cDNA or gDNA.

Under the authors' procedure: It was from reference gene primer amplification that nucleated cell counts were estimated. Method: immunoSEQ multiplex PCR; TCRdb's copy keeps in-frame clones and lacks some. V and J calls and clone size are those listed in that table; D and trimming were worked out from the DNA. The table includes about 190,000 clones, about four fifths detected once. Looked up from germline, CDR1 is WSHSY and CDR2 is SAAADI. This CDR3 contains 16 residues. J was trimmed by 0 bases and V by 2 bases; bases with no gene match: 5. Participant-reported clinical history was the basis for cohort assignment.

The clonotype was recovered from a woman aged 25 to 45 who had recovered from COVID-19. Material for sequencing was PBMCs or T cells enriched from blood (not recorded which). The gene calls are TRBV10-2 and TRBJ1-2, with TRBD1 matching 8 bases. CDR3 in DNA: TGCGCCAGCAGTGAGCCCGGACAGGGTCCTAACTATGGCTACACCTTC. This translates into CASSEPGQGPNYGYTF.